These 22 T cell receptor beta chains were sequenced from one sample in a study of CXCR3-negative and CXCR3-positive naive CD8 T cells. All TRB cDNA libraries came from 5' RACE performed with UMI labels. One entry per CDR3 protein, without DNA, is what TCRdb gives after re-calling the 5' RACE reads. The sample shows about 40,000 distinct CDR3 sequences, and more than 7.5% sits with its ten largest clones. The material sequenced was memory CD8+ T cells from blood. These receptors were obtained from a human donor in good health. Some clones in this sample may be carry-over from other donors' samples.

The CDR3 reads CASSLSLGQTEAFF. The rearrangement uses TRBV27 and TRBJ1-1; TCRdb outputs TRBD1, but without DNA this stays unchecked. CDR3 length: 14 amino acids. Looked up from germline, CDR1 is MNHEY and CDR2 is SMNVEV (reference sequence).

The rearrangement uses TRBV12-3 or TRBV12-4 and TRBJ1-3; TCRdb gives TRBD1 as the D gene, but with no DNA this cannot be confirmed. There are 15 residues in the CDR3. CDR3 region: CASSSRQYTGNTIYF.

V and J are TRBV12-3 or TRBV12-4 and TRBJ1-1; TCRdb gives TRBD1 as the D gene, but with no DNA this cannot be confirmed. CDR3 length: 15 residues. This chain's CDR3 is CASNEGQGAATEAFF.

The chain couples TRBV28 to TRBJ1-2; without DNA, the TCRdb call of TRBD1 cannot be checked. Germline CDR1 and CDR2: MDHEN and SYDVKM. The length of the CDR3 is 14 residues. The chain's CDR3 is CASSPTGEEYGYTF.

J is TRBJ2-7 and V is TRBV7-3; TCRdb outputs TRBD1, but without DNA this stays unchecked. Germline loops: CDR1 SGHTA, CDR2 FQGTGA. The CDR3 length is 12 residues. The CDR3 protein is CASSTNGGEQYF.

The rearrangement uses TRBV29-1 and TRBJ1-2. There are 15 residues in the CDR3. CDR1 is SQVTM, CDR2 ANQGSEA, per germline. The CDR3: CSVGSAASLSYGYTF.

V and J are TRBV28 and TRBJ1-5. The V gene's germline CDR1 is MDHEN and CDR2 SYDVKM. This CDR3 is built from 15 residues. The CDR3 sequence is CASSSEANLDQPQHF.

CDR3 in amino acids: CASSVAWHSSYEQYF. The chain couples TRBV9 to TRBJ2-7. Germline V lookup: CDR1 SGDLS, CDR2 YYNGEE. The CDR3 runs 15 residues.

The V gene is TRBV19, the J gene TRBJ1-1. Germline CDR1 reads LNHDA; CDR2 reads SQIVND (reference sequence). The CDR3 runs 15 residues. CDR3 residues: CASSRAAASNTEAFF.

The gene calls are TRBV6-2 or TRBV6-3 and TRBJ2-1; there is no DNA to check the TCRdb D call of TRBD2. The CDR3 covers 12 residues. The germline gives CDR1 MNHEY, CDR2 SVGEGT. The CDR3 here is CASTERDNEQFF.

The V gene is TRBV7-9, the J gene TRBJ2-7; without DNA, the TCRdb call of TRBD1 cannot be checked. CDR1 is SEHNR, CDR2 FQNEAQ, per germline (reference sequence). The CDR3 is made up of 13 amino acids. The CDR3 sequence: CASSPRQGFEQYF.

The CDR3 here is CASSDVSFNYGYTF. The rearrangement links TRBV10-2 to TRBJ1-2. The CDR3 runs to 14 residues. Germline CDR1 and CDR2: WSHSY and SAAADI.

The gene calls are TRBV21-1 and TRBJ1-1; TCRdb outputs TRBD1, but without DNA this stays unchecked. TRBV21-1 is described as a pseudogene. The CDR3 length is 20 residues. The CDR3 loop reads CASSKELRKPKDRKNTEAFF.

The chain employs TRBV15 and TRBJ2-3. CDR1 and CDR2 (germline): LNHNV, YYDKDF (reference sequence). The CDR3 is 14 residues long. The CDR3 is CATSTYGGTDTQYF.

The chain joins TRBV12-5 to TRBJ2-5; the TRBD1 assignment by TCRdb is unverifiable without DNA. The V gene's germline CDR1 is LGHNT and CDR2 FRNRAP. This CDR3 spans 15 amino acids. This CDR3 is CASGQGQAIQETQYF.

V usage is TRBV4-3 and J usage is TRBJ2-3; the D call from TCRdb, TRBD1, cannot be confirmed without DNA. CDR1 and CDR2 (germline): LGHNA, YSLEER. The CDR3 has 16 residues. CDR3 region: CASSQEGGGFTDTQYF.

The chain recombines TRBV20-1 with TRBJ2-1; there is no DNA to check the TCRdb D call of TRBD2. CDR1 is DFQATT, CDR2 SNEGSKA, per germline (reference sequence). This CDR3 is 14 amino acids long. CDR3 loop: CSARGTSEYNEQFF.

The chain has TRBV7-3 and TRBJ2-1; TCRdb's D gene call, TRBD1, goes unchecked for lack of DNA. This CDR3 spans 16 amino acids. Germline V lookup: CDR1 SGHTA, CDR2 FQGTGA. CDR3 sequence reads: CASSYQDGTTNNEQFF. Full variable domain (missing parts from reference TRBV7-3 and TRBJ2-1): GAGVSQTPSNKVTEKGKYVELRCDPISGHTALYWYRQSLGQGPEFLIYFQGTGAADDSGLPNDRFFAVRPEGSVSTLKIQRTERGDSAVYLCASSYQDGTTNNEQFFGPGTRLTVL.

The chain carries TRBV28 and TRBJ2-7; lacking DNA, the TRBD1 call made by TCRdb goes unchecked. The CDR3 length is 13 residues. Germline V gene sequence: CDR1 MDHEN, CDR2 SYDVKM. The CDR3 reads CASEGQGGNEQYF.

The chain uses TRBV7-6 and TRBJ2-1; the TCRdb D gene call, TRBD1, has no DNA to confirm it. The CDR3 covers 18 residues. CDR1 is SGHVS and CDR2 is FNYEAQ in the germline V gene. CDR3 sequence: CASSLAEVGRGSHNEQFF.

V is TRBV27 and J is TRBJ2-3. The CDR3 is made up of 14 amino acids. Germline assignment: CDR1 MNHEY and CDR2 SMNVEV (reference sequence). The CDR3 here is CASSLLRSTDTQYF.

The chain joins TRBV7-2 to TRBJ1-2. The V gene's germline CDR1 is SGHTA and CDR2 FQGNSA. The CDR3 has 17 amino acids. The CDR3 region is CASSLDGREDFNYGYTF.